Below are 5 T cell receptor beta chains sequenced from a single sample in a study of blood T cell repertoires in COVID-19. Clones were sequenced by immunoSEQ multiplex PCR, and TCRdb holds only the in-frame ones, with some missing. The sample lists about 27,000 clones, around 67% seen once, with 7.3% in the top ten. Material: peripheral blood. The source is a man aged 55 to 70 with active or convalescent COVID-19.

This clone was seen more than once but under ten times. The genes are TRBV6-6 and TRBJ2-3; TRBD2 might be the D (5 bases). This CDR3 spans 13 amino acids. Germline CDR1 and CDR2: MNHNY and SVGAGI (reference sequence). V lost 6 bases to trimming and J lost 0 bases, with 7 bases between them. The chain's CDR3 is CASRDSSTDTQYF. CDR3 DNA sequence: TGTGCCAGCAGGGACTCTAGCACAGATACGCAGTATTTT.

The chain couples TRBV24-1 to TRBJ2-2, with a weak D call TRBD1 (6 bases). CDR3 size: 16 residues. The V end lost 4 bases, the J end lost 8 bases, and 19 bases lay between the germline ends. Germline V gene sequence: CDR1 KGHDR, CDR2 SFDVKD. CDR3 sequence (DNA): TGTGCCACCAGTGACGAACAGGGTCGGGAAGAAGGGGAGCTGTTTTTT. This translates into CATSDEQGREEGELFF.

This clone was observed once. This chain uses TRBV5-1 with TRBJ2-5; no reliable D call. CDR1 and CDR2 from the germline V gene are SGHRS and YFSETQ. The CDR3 consists of 13 residues. V lost 3 bases to trimming and J lost 5 bases, with 11 bases between them. This CDR3 is CASSSELRETQYF. The CDR3 region has the DNA TGCGCCAGCAGCTCGGAGCTACGGGAGACCCAGTACTTC.

The chain is built from TRBV7-6 and TRBJ1-6; D gene uncertain. The CDR3 covers 15 residues. CDR1 is SGHVS and CDR2 is FNYEAQ in the germline V gene. Trimming cost V 6 bases and J 7 bases, with 16 bases left between them. CDR3 in amino acids: CASRDAGLVNSPLHF. CDR3 bases: TGTGCCAGCAGAGATGCAGGCCTTGTGAATTCACCCCTCCACTTT.

This chain's CDR3 is CASSVQVNTEAFF. CDR3 in DNA: TGTGCCAGCAGCGTACAGGTGAACACTGAAGCTTTCTTT. The chain links TRBV11-3 to TRBJ1-1, with D maybe TRBD1 (5 bases). CDR3 size: 13 residues. V was cut by 5 bases and J by 0 bases, with 7 bases left in between. Germline CDR1 is SGHNT and CDR2 is YENEEA.